This T cell receptor (beta chain) stems from a study of T cells in Graves' hyperthyroidism and ophthalmopathy. The overall study: Once the initial diagnosis was made, peripheral blood was obtained before any treatment. Notes on the study in general: Ophthalmopathy stood apart from stable hyperthyroidism in a 13 V-J model.

RNA transcripts were the template for amplifying TCR beta CDR3 regions. With the HTBI primer set, the TCR CDR3 went through a first round of RT-PCR. TCRdb re-analysed the multiplex PCR reads in MiXCR, keeping a single row per CDR3 protein. Among around 600,000 distinct CDR3 sequences listed, 12% to 15% were seen once. To note about this clonotype: What it binds is unknown. A read error is possible here, since a much larger clone lies one base away.

A Clinical Activity Score of at least 3, a NOSPECS grade of at least 4 and a duration under 3 months were recorded in the ophthalmopathy patients. Reasons for excluding patients were uncontrolled infection, other autoimmune disease, pregnancy or lactation. The CDR3 is 16 amino acids. Germline V CDR1 and CDR2: MDHEN, SYDVKM. The rearrangement links TRBV28 to TRBJ2-1, with D uncertain. The J call could be wrong; TRBJ2-7 is a better fit for the DNA end. The sample taken for sequencing was blood. This clonotype originated in a woman under 30 with Graves' ophthalmopathy. The CDR3 DNA reads TGTGCCAGCAGCCTCAAGGCCCGTTACTCCTACAATGAGCAGTACTTC. Translated, it gives CASSLKARYSYNEQYF.